One and the same sample provided the 9 T cell receptor beta chains below, sequenced in a study of blood T cell repertoires in COVID-19. This table comes from immunoSEQ multiplex PCR, and its TCRdb copy is limited to in-frame clones, with some not included. The data hold about 99,000 clones, with around 84% observed a single time. Sequenced material: peripheral blood. The receptors here all came from a man in his sixties with acute or convalescent COVID-19.

The chain recombines TRBV21-1 with TRBJ2-6; the table's D gene call, TRBD2, was not cross checked with the DNA. TRBV21-1 is a known pseudogene. CDR3 length: 20 amino acids. CDR3 in DNA: TGTGCCAGGACGGCGGGTGGAGGTTGGAAACTCTACTCTGGGGCCAACGTCCTGACTTTC. Its translation is CARTAGGGWKLYSGANVLTF.

This clone was seen only a few times. This chain uses TRBV7-8 with TRBJ2-1, with TRBD1 as a possible D gene (5 bases). The CDR3 spans 18 residues. V lost 2 bases and J lost 5, with 22 bases in between. Germline assignment: CDR1 SGHVS and CDR2 FQNEAQ. CDR3 nucleotide sequence: TGTGCCAGCAGCTTACGTGACGTTTACAGGCCGAAAGACAATGAGCAGTTCTTC. It is translated as CASSLRDVYRPKDNEQFF.

The chain recombines TRBV19 with TRBJ2-7; 8 positions match TRBD2. V trimming: 1 base; J trimming: 5 bases; junction bases outside the gene matches: 7. Germline V gene data show CDR1 as LNHDA and CDR2 as SQIVND (reference sequence). This CDR3 is 15 amino acids long. The CDR3 DNA is TGTGCCAGTAGTATAGGGTCTAGCGGGCACGACGAGCAGTACTTC. Translation: CASSIGSSGHDEQYF.

The rearrangement uses TRBV5-6 and TRBJ1-4, with D perhaps TRBD1 (6 bases). Germline V lookup: CDR1 SGHDT, CDR2 YYEEEE. The CDR3 runs to 16 residues. Trimming shortened V by 1 base and J by 7 bases, and 17 bases separated the two germline ends. This CDR3 is CASSLLGQGRGEKLFF. As DNA, the CDR3 is TGTGCCAGCAGCTTGTTAGGGCAGGGGCGAGGTGAAAAACTGTTTTTT.

The V and J genes are TRBV9 and TRBJ1-1; D uncertain. There are 13 residues in the CDR3. Trimming cost V 4 bases and J 2 bases, with 9 bases left between them. Per germline, CDR1 SGDLS and CDR2 YYNGEE. The DNA of the CDR3 is TGTGCCAGCAGCCAGACAACTAACACTGAAGCTTTCTTT. It translates to CASSQTTNTEAFF. The full variable domain, its missing parts supplied by reference TRBV9 and TRBJ1-1, is DSGVTQTPKHLITATGQRVTLRCSPRSGDLSVYWYQQSLDQGLQFLIQYYNGEERAKGNILERFSAQQFPDLHSELNLSSLELGDSALYFCASSQTTNTEAFFGQGTRLTVV.

The chain has TRBV29-1 and TRBJ1-4, with D perhaps matching TRBD1 (6 bases). In germline, CDR1 is SQVTM, CDR2 ANQGSEA. This CDR3 has 13 amino acids. V shed 6 bases and J shed 2 bases, with 10 bases lying between them. The CDR3 bases are TGCAGCGTGGGTGGGGGCACTAATGAAAAACTGTTTTTT. This codes for CSVGGGTNEKLFF.

The rearrangement uses TRBV4-2 and TRBJ2-3; D call uncertain. Germline assignment: CDR1 LGHNA and CDR2 YNFKEQ. Deletions cut 1 base from V and 0 bases from J, with 5 bases between. This CDR3 region has 14 residues. CDR3 loop: CASSQVSSTDTQYF. The CDR3 coding sequence is TGTGCCAGCAGCCAAGTTAGCAGCACAGATACGCAGTATTTT.

This clone was detected only once. V is TRBV29-1 and J is TRBJ2-2; 7 nucleotides agree with TRBD1. The germline V gene has CDR1 SQVTM and CDR2 ANQGSEA. With 5 bases clipped from V and 2 bases from J, the junction kept 11 bases outside the gene matches. The CDR3 extends over 16 amino acids. CDR3 region: CSVNLLRDRNTGELFF. The CDR3 nucleotides read TGCAGCGTTAATTTACTCCGGGACAGAAACACCGGGGAGCTGTTTTTT.

V and J are TRBV5-6 and TRBJ1-3; D possibly corresponds to TRBD1 (5 bases). Germline values: CDR1 SGHDT, CDR2 YYEEEE. The CDR3 length is 13 residues. V lost 4 bases, J lost 4 bases, and 9 bases lay in between. The CDR3 DNA sequence: TGTGCCAGCAGCGCGCCAGGGGGAAACACCATATATTTT. Amino acid sequence: CASSAPGGNTIYF. The variable domain in full, with the rest retrieved from reference TRBV5-6 and TRBJ1-3, is DAGVTQSPTHLIKTRGQQVTLRCSPKSGHDTVSWYQQALGQGPQFIFQYYEEEERQRGNFPDRFSGHQFPNYSSELNVNALLLGDSALYLCASSAPGGNTIYFGEGSWLTVV.